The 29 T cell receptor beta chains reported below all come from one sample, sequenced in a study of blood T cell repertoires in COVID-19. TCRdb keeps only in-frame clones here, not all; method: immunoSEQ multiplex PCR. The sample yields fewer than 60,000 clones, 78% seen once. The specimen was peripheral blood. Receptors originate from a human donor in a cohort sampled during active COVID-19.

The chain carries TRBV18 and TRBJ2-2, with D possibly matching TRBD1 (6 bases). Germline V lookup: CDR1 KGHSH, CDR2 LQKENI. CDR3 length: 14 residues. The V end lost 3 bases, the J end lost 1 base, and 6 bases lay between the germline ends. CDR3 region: CASSPDRNTGELFF. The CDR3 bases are TGTGCCAGCTCACCGGACAGGAACACCGGGGAGCTGTTTTTT.

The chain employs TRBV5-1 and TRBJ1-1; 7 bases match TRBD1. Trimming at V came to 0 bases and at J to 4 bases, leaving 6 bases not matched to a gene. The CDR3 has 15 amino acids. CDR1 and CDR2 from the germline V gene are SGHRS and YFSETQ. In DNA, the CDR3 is TGCGCCAGCAGCTTGGGTAGGGGGCTAGGCACTGAAGCTTTCTTT. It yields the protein CASSLGRGLGTEAFF.

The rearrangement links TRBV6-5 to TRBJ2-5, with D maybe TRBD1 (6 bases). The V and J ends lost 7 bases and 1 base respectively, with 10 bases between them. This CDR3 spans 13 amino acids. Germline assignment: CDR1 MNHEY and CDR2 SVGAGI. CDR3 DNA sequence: TGTGCCAGCACTCGGACAGCCCAAGAGACCCAGTACTTC. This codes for CASTRTAQETQYF.

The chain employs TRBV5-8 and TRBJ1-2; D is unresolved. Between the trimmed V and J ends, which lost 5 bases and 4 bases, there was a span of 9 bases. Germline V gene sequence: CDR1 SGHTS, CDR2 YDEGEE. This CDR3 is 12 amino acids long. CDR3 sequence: CASRGRIYGYTF. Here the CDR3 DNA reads TGTGCCAGCAGGGGCCGTATCTATGGCTACACCTTC.

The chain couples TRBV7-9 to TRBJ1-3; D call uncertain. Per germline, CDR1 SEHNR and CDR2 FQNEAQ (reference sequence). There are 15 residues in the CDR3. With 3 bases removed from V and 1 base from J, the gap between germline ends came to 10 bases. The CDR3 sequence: CASSFNQYSGNTIYF. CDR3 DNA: TGTGCCAGCAGCTTTAATCAGTATTCTGGAAACACCATATATTTT.

The CDR3 region is CASSTSGTGTGELFF. In nucleotides, the CDR3 is TGCGCCAGCAGCACTAGCGGGACCGGCACCGGGGAGCTGTTTTTT. This chain joins TRBV5-1 and TRBJ2-2; 10 bases match TRBD2. This CDR3 contains 15 residues. Per germline, CDR1 SGHRS and CDR2 YFSETQ. J gave up 4 bases and V 4 bases, and 4 bases lay outside the gene matches.

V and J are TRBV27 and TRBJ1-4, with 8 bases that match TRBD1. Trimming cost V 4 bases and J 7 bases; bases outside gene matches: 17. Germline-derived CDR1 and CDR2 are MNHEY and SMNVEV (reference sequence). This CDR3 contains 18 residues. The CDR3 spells CASSSWTGSDGWGEKLFF. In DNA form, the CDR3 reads TGTGCCAGCAGTTCCTGGACAGGGTCGGATGGATGGGGTGAAAAACTGTTTTTT.

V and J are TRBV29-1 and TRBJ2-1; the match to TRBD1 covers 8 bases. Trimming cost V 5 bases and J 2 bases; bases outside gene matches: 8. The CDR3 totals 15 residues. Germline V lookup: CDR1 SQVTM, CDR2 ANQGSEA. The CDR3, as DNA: TGCAGCGTTCGACAGGGGACTGTAGCCTACAATGAGCAGTTCTTC. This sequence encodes CSVRQGTVAYNEQFF.

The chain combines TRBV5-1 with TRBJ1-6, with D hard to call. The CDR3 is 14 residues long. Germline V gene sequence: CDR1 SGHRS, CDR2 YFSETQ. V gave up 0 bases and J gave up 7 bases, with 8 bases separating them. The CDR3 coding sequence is TGCGCCAGCAGCTTGGCGGCGGGGAATTCACCCCTCCACTTT. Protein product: CASSLAAGNSPLHF.

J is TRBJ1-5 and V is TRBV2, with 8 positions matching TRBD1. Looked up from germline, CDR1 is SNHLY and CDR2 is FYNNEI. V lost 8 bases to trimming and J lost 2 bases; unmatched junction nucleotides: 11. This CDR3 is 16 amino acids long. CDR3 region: CASSKSGGIGNQPQHF. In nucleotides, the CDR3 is TGTGCCAGCTCTAAATCAGGGGGCATTGGCAATCAGCCCCAGCATTTT. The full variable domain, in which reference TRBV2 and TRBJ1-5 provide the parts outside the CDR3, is EPEVTQTPSHQVTQMGQEVILRCVPISNHLYFYWYRQILGQKVEFLVSFYNNEISEKSEIFDDQFSVERPDGSNFTLKIRSTKLEDSAMYFCASSKSGGIGNQPQHFGDGTRLSIL.

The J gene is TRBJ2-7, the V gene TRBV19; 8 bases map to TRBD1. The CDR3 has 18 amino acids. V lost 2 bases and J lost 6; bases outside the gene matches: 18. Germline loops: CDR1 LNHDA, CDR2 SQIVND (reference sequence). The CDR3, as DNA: TGTGCCAGTAGTATATCCCTGGCGGCAGGGGGCTTAGTTGGCGAGCAGTACTTC. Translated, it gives CASSISLAAGGLVGEQYF.

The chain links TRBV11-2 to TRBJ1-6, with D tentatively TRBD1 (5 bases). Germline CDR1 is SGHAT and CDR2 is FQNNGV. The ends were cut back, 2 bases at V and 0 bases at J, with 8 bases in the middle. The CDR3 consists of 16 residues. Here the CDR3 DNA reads TGTGCCAGCAGCTTACGGGGGGGCTCCTATAATTCACCCCTCCACTTT. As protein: CASSLRGGSYNSPLHF.

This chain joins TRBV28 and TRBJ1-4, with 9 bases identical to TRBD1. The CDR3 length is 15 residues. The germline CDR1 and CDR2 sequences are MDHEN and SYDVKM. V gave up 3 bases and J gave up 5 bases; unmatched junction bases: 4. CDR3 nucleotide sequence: TGTGCCAGCAGTTTGAAGGGACAGGGCAATGAAAAACTGTTTTTT. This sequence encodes CASSLKGQGNEKLFF.

Here the CDR3 reads CASSSDRDGGNQPQHF. The CDR3 coding sequence is TGTGCCAGCAGTTCGGACAGGGACGGGGGCAATCAGCCCCAGCATTTT. The gene calls are TRBV7-9 and TRBJ1-5; 8 nucleotides line up with TRBD1. The V gene's germline CDR1 is SEHNR and CDR2 FQNEAQ (reference sequence). The CDR3 totals 16 residues. V shed 6 bases and J 2 bases; nucleotides not matched to a gene: 9.

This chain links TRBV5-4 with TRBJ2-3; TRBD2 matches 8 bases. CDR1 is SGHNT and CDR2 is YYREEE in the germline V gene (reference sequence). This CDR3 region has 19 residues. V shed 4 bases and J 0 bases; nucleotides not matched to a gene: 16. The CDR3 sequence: CASSPKGGLAGTSTDTQYF. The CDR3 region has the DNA TGTGCCAGCAGCCCCAAGGGCGGGCTAGCGGGTACTAGCACAGATACGCAGTATTTT.

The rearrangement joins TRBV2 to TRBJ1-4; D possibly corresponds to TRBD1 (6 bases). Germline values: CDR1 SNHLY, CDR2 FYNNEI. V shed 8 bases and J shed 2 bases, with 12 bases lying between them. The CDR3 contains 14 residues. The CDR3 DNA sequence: TGTGCCAGCGGGGCGACAGGCACTAATGAAAAACTGTTTTTT. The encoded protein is CASGATGTNEKLFF.

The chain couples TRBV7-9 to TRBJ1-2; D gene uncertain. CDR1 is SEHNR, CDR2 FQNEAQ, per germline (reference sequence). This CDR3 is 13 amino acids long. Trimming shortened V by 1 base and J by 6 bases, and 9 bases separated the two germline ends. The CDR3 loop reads CASSLDVSNGYTF. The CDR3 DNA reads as TGTGCCAGCAGCTTAGATGTGAGCAATGGCTACACCTTC.

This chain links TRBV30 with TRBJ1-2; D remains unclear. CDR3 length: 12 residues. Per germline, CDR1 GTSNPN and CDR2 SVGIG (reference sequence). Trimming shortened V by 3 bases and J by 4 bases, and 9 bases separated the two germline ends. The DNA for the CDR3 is TGTGCCTGGAGGAGTCGAATCTATGGCTACACCTTC. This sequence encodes CAWRSRIYGYTF.

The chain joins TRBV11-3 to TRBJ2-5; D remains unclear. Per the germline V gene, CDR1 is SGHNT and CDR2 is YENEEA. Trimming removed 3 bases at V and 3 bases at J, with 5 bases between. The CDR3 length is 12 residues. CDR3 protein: CASSLAEETQYF. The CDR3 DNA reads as TGTGCCAGCAGCTTGGCGGAAGAGACCCAGTACTTC.

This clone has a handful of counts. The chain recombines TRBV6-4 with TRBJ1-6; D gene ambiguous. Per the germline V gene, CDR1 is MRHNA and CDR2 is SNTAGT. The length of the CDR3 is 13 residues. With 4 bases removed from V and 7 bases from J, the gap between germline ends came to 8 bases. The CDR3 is CASSVEINSPLHF. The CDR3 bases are TGTGCCAGCAGTGTTGAGATAAATTCACCCCTCCACTTT.

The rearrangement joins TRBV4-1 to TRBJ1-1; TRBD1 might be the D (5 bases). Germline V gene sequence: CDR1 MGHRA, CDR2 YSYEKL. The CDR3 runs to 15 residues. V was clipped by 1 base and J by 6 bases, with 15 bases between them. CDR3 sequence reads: CASSQGRPGRAEAFF. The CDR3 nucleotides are TGCGCCAGCAGCCAAGGGAGACCAGGGAGGGCTGAAGCTTTCTTT.

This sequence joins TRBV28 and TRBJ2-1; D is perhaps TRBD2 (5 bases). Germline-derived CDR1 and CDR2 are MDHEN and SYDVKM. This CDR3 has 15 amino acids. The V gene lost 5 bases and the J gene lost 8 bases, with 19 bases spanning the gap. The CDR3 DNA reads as TGTGCCAGCAGTCACAATGGACTGGGTGAGGATGAGCAGTTCTTC. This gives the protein CASSHNGLGEDEQFF.

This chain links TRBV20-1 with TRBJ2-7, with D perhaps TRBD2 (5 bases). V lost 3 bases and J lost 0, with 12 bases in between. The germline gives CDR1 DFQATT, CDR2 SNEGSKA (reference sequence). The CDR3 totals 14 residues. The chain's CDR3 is CSASILALSYEQYF. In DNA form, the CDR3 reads TGCAGTGCTAGTATTCTAGCACTCTCCTACGAGCAGTACTTC.

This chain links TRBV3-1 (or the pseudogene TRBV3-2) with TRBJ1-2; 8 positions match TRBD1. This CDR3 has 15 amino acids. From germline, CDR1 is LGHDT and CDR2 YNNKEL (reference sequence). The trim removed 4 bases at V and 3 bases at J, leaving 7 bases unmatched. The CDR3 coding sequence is TGTGCCAGCAGCCCCATACCGGGACAGGACTATGGCTACACCTTC. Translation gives CASSPIPGQDYGYTF.

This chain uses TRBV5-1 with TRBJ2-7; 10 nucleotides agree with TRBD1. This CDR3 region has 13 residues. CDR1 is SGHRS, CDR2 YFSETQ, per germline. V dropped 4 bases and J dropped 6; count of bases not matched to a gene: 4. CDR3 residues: CASSPGTGAEQYF. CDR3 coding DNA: TGCGCCAGCAGCCCCGGGACAGGGGCCGAGCAGTACTTC.

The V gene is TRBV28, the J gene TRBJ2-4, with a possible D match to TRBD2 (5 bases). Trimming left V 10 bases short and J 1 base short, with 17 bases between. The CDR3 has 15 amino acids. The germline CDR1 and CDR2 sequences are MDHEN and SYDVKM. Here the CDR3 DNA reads TGTGCCACCAGAGGGTCTCCGGGGGCCAAAAACATTCAGTACTTC. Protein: CATRGSPGAKNIQYF.

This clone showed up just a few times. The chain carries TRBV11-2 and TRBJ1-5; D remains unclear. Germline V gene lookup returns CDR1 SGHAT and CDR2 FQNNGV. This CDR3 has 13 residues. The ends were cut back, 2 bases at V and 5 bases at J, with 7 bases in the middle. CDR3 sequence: CASSLSLDQPQHF. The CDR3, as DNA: TGTGCCAGCAGCTTATCCCTAGATCAGCCCCAGCATTTT.

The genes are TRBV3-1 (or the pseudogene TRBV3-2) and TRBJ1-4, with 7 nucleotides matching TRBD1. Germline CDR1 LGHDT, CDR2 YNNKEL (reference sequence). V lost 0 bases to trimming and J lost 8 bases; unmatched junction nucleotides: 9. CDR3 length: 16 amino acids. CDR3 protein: CASSQDSWTGREKLFF. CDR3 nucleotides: TGTGCCAGCAGCCAAGATTCTTGGACAGGCAGGGAAAAACTGTTTTTT.

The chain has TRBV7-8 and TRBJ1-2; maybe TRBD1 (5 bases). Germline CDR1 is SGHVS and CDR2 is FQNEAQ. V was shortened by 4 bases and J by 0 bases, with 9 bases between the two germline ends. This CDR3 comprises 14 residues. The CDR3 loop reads CASSWGIANYGYTF. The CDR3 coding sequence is TGTGCCAGCAGCTGGGGCATCGCTAACTATGGCTACACCTTC.